Following are 28 T cell receptor beta chains from one sample sequenced in a study of Graves' ophthalmopathy and Graves' hyperthyroidism. RNA transcripts yielded amplified TCR beta CDR3 regions. First-round RT-PCR employed HTBI primers, with a second-round multiplex PCR after it. TCRdb reprocessed the multiplex PCR reads via MiXCR and lists one record per CDR3 protein. The data show 200,000 to 300,000 distinct CDR3 sequences, about 46% seen once. The sequenced material came from peripheral blood. Receptors originate from an adult man with Graves' ophthalmopathy.

A note on this clonotype: The junction departs from germline at one end; a sequencing error may be responsible. The V gene is TRBV10-3, the J gene TRBJ2-7; no definite D call. The CDR3 extends over 13 amino acids. CDR1 and CDR2 from the germline V gene are ENHRY and SYGVKD. CDR3 region: CASSDAISDEQYF. CDR3 nucleotides: TGTGCCAGCAGTGACGCGATATCCGACGAGCAGTACTTC.

This clonotype was observed at least ten times. This rearrangement joins TRBV29-1 to TRBJ1-2, with 7 bases that match TRBD1. CDR3 length: 12 residues. V lost 6 bases, J lost 0 bases, and 1 base stayed unmatched. Germline V CDR1 and CDR2: SQVTM, ANQGSEA. The CDR3 nucleotides read TGCAGCGTCGGGACAGCTAACTATGGCTACACCTTC. Amino acids: CSVGTANYGYTF.

This clonotype was seen a few times. The CDR3 DNA sequence: TGTGCCAGCAGCTCCCGGGGGGTTTACGAGCAGTACTTC. Protein product: CASSSRGVYEQYF. This chain joins TRBV7-2 and TRBJ2-7; TRBD2 matches 7 bases. Germline V gene data show CDR1 as SGHTA and CDR2 as FQGNSA. V lost 4 bases to trimming and J lost 4 bases; unmatched junction nucleotides: 4. This CDR3 contains 13 residues. Full variable domain (outside the CDR3, taken from reference TRBV7-2 and TRBJ2-7): GAGVSQSPSNKVTEKGKDVELRCDPISGHTALYWYRQSLGQGLEFLIYFQGNSAPDKSGLPSDRFSAERTGGSVSTLTIQRTQQEDSAVYLCASSSRGVYEQYFGPGTRLTVT.

The chain's CDR3 is CASSLVGHSPLHF. The CDR3 region has the DNA TGTGCCAGCAGTTTAGTTGGGCATTCACCCCTCCACTTT. The V and J genes are TRBV12-3 or TRBV12-4 and TRBJ1-6; no clear D. There are 13 residues in the CDR3. The germline V and J ends were trimmed by 1 base and 8 bases, with 6 bases remaining between them.

The chain combines TRBV2 with TRBJ2-5, with D perhaps TRBD1 (5 bases). The CDR3 runs 11 residues. Between the trimmed V and J ends, which lost 7 bases and 5 bases, there was a span of 8 bases. Germline lookup yields CDR1 SNHLY and CDR2 FYNNEI. The CDR3 protein is CASKQEETQYF. CDR3 bases: TGTGCCAGCAAACAGGAGGAGACCCAGTACTTC.

Concerning this clonotype itself: The junction departs from the called germline gene at one end, perhaps through a read error. The CDR3 nucleotides read TGTACCAGCAGCCAAAGGGACAGGGACTATGGCTACACCTTC. Translating gives CTSSQRDRDYGYTF. The rearrangement uses TRBV9 and TRBJ1-2, with 9 positions matching TRBD1. The CDR3 runs 14 residues. Germline CDR1 and CDR2: SGDLS and YYNGEE.

This sequence joins TRBV12-3 or TRBV12-4 and TRBJ2-7, with D uncertain. This CDR3 has 14 residues. Deletions cut 2 bases from V and 4 bases from J, with 12 bases between. Here the CDR3 reads CASSLSYSQYEQYF. The CDR3 bases are TGTGCCAGCAGTTTATCGTACAGTCAATACGAGCAGTACTTC.

J is TRBJ2-5 and V is TRBV2, with 7 bases lining up with TRBD2. Germline CDR1 reads SNHLY; CDR2 reads FYNNEI. V dropped 6 bases and J dropped 5; count of bases not matched to a gene: 12. The CDR3 totals 15 residues. CDR3 DNA sequence: TGTGCCAGCAGAGGGGAGTCCGGGGGGAAGGAGACCCAGTACTTC. It encodes CASRGESGGKETQYF.

V gene TRBV11-2 combines with J gene TRBJ1-2, with a tentative D call TRBD1 (5 bases). The germline V gene has CDR1 SGHAT and CDR2 FQNNGV. V was cut by 5 bases and J by 5 bases, with 21 bases left in between. CDR3 size: 16 residues. CDR3 sequence (DNA): TGTGCCAGCAGCCAGGCTGGGGCGGACGGAAGATATGGCTACACCTTC. This codes for CASSQAGADGRYGYTF.

This clonotype was seen only a few times. The chain recombines TRBV2 with TRBJ1-6; maybe TRBD1 (6 bases). V gave up 6 bases and J gave up 7 bases, with 13 bases separating them. The CDR3 sequence is 14 residues long. Germline V gene sequence: CDR1 SNHLY, CDR2 FYNNEI. The CDR3 nucleotides read TGTGCCAGCAGGAGGGACATACCGAATTCACCCCTCCACTTT. This sequence encodes CASRRDIPNSPLHF. Full variable domain (remainder filled in from reference TRBV2 and TRBJ1-6): EPEVTQTPSHQVTQMGQEVILRCVPISNHLYFYWYRQILGQKVEFLVSFYNNEISEKSEIFDDQFSVERPDGSNFTLKIRSTKLEDSAMYFCASRRDIPNSPLHFGNGTRLTVT.

This clonotype was observed a few times. This chain joins TRBV10-3 and TRBJ2-7, with 7 positions matching TRBD1. The germline CDR1 and CDR2 sequences are ENHRY and SYGVKD. The CDR3 is made up of 13 amino acids. Trimming cost V 10 bases and J 3 bases; bases outside gene matches: 9. The CDR3 is CASSHGTDYEQYF. CDR3 nucleotide sequence: TGTGCCAGCAGCCACGGGACAGACTACGAGCAGTACTTC.

The rearrangement links TRBV5-6 to TRBJ2-7; D is tentatively TRBD1 or TRBD2 (6 bases each). This CDR3 has 14 amino acids. The V and J ends lost 0 bases and 1 base respectively, with 8 bases between them. The germline CDR1 and CDR2 sequences are SGHDT and YYEEEE. CDR3 DNA: TGTGCCAGCAGCTTGGCGGGGGCGTCCTACGAGCAGTACTTC. Protein: CASSLAGASYEQYF.

Comments on this clonotype: A clone one base away is much larger, so this may be a read error. The chain employs TRBV7-2 and TRBJ1-6, with D unresolved. CDR1 is SGHTA, CDR2 FQGNSA, per germline. The CDR3 is 15 amino acids. The CDR3 region is CAGSSPLSGGRPLHF. The CDR3 DNA reads as TGTGCCGGCAGCTCTCCCCTGAGTGGAGGGAGGCCCCTCCACTTT.

The chain is built from TRBV5-5 and TRBJ2-7; D unclear. The CDR3 extends over 14 amino acids. Per the germline V gene, CDR1 is SGHKS and CDR2 is YYEKEE (reference sequence). V gave up 0 bases and J gave up 3 bases, with 10 bases separating them. In DNA, the CDR3 is TGTGCCAGCAGCTTGGCCAGGACCGGCTACGAGCAGTACTTC. As protein: CASSLARTGYEQYF.

The chain employs TRBV14 and TRBJ1-4, with 8 nucleotides matching TRBD1. CDR3 length: 15 residues. Germline V gene data show CDR1 as SGHDN and CDR2 as FVKESK. Trimming removed 8 bases from V and 3 bases from J; junction bases left unmatched: 8. Here the CDR3 reads CASSPWGQANEKLFF. The CDR3 DNA follows: TGTGCCAGCTCCCCCTGGGGACAGGCTAATGAAAAACTGTTTTTT.

The genes are TRBV29-1 and TRBJ1-4, with D uncertain. Germline V gene lookup returns CDR1 SQVTM and CDR2 ANQGSEA. There are 15 residues in the CDR3. V was shortened by 1 base and J by 0 bases, with 9 bases between the two germline ends. The CDR3 coding sequence is TGCAGCGTTGAAGCGGGGAGAGCAACTAATGAAAAACTGTTTTTT. Its protein product is CSVEAGRATNEKLFF.

The genes are TRBV5-8 and TRBJ2-7, with no clear D. Trimming pared 2 bases from V and 2 bases from J, leaving 8 bases between. The germline gives CDR1 SGHTS, CDR2 YDEGEE. The CDR3 extends over 13 amino acids. The CDR3, as DNA: TGTGCCAGCAGCTTCACACTGACCTACGAGCAGTACTTC. Translation gives CASSFTLTYEQYF.

This clonotype showed up just a few times. The rearrangement links TRBV2 to TRBJ1-4, with unresolved D. This CDR3 region has 12 residues. Germline values: CDR1 SNHLY, CDR2 FYNNEI. V dropped 6 bases and J dropped 0 bases, with 2 bases sitting between them. CDR3 nucleotides: TGTGCCAGCAGAGCAACTAATGAAAAACTGTTTTTT. It specifies CASRATNEKLFF.

This chain uses TRBV20-1 with TRBJ2-7; 10 nucleotides agree with TRBD1. CDR3 length: 13 amino acids. Germline-derived CDR1 and CDR2 are DFQATT and SNEGSKA (reference sequence). V gave up 6 bases and J gave up 4 bases; unmatched junction bases: 6. Here the CDR3 DNA reads TGCAGTGCGGAGACAGGGGGCTCGTACGAGCAGTACTTC. Its translation is CSAETGGSYEQYF.

In its sample, this clonotype was seen a few times. This chain joins TRBV7-3 and TRBJ2-5; 7 positions agree with TRBD1. Germline CDR1 reads SGHTA; CDR2 reads FQGTGA. This CDR3 has 16 residues. Unmatched junction bases numbered 8, after V lost 3 bases and J lost 1 base. Here the CDR3 DNA reads TGTGCCAGCAGCTTCGGGTCAGGGGGACCCCAAGAGACCCAGTACTTC. Translation: CASSFGSGGPQETQYF. Looking up the rest from reference TRBV7-3 and TRBJ2-5 gives the full variable domain: GAGVSQTPSNKVTEKGKYVELRCDPISGHTALYWYRQSLGQGPEFLIYFQGTGAADDSGLPNDRFFAVRPEGSVSTLKIQRTERGDSAVYLCASSFGSGGPQETQYFGPGTRLLVL.

J is TRBJ2-7 and V is TRBV7-9; 9 nucleotides align to TRBD2. Germline V lookup: CDR1 SEHNR, CDR2 FQNEAQ (reference sequence). V lost 5 bases to trimming and J lost 4 bases; unmatched junction nucleotides: 12. The CDR3 totals 16 residues. CDR3: CASSGPGGRALYEQYF. CDR3 bases: TGTGCCAGCAGCGGACCAGGCGGGAGGGCCCTGTACGAGCAGTACTTC.

This chain joins TRBV19 and TRBJ1-5, with D unresolved. Germline V gene lookup returns CDR1 LNHDA and CDR2 SQIVND (reference sequence). Deletions cut 0 bases from V and 7 bases from J, with 13 bases between. The CDR3 length is 15 residues. CDR3 protein: CASSIDGLSRQPQHF. CDR3 DNA: TGTGCCAGTAGTATAGATGGGCTCTCCCGACAGCCCCAGCATTTT.

V and J are TRBV12-3 or TRBV12-4 and TRBJ2-2; the D gene is possibly TRBD2 (5 bases). CDR3 length: 16 residues. The germline V and J ends were trimmed by 4 bases and 3 bases, with 15 bases remaining between them. The CDR3 reads CASSSPDGIYTGELFF. As DNA, the CDR3 is TGTGCCAGCAGTTCGCCCGACGGGATTTACACCGGGGAGCTGTTTTTT.

This clonotype was seen more than once but under ten times. The chain uses TRBV5-8 and TRBJ2-6, with 11 nucleotides matching TRBD1. Looked up from germline, CDR1 is SGHTS and CDR2 is YDEGEE. V was pared by 4 bases and J by 0 bases, with 6 bases of the junction left unmatched. CDR3 size: 18 residues. The CDR3 DNA is TGTGCCAGCAGCCACGCCGGGACAGGGGGCTCTGGGGCCAACGTCCTGACTTTC. It translates to CASSHAGTGGSGANVLTF.

V is TRBV3-1 and J is TRBJ2-5; D call uncertain. V was pared by 0 bases and J by 1 base, with 9 bases between. The V gene's germline CDR1 is LGHDT and CDR2 YNNKEL (reference sequence). The CDR3 totals 15 residues. CDR3 amino acids: CASSQDGEPQETQYF. The DNA of the CDR3 is TGTGCCAGCAGCCAAGATGGGGAACCCCAAGAGACCCAGTACTTC.

The sample holds a few counts of this clonotype. The genes are TRBV2 and TRBJ2-5; the D gene is possibly TRBD1 (5 bases). Looked up from germline, CDR1 is SNHLY and CDR2 is FYNNEI. The CDR3 runs 15 residues. V was shortened by 0 bases and J by 1 base, with 9 bases between the two germline ends. The DNA for the CDR3 is TGTGCCAGCAGTGAAGCGCCAGGGTTCCAAGAGACCCAGTACTTC. It specifies CASSEAPGFQETQYF.

The table lists this clonotype with a few counts. The rearrangement uses TRBV9 and TRBJ2-7; TRBD2 agrees at 11 bases. The length of the CDR3 is 15 residues. After removal of 3 bases from V and 2 bases from J, the junction contained 4 bases not matched to a gene. Germline assignment: CDR1 SGDLS and CDR2 YYNGEE. CDR3 in DNA: TGTGCCAGCAGCGCCCTAGCGGGAGGCACCTACGAGCAGTACTTC. This sequence encodes CASSALAGGTYEQYF.

This clonotype was counted only a few times. The chain has TRBV11-2 and TRBJ2-7; the match to TRBD2 covers 8 bases. The V and J ends lost 5 bases and 7 bases, in that order; junction bases with no gene match: 4. The CDR3 contains 12 residues. The germline gives CDR1 SGHAT, CDR2 FQNNGV. Here the CDR3 reads CASSHPGGEQYF. CDR3 nucleotides: TGTGCCAGCAGCCATCCGGGGGGGGAGCAGTACTTC.